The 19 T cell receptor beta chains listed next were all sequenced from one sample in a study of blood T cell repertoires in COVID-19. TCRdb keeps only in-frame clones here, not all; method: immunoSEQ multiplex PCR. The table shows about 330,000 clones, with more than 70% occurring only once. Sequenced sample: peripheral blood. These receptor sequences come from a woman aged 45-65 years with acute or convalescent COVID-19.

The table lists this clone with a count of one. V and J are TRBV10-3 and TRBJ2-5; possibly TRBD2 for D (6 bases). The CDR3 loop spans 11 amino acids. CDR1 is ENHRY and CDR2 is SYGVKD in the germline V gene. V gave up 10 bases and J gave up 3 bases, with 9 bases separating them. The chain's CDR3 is CASAGKETQYF. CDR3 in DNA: TGTGCCAGTGCGGGGAAAGAGACCCAGTACTTC.

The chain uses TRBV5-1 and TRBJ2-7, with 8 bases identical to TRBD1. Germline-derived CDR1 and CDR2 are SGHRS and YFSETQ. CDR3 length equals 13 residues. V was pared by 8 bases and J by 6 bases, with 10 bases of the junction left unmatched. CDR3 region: CASQDRVSPEQYF. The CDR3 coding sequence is TGCGCCAGTCAGGACAGGGTCTCCCCCGAGCAGTACTTC.

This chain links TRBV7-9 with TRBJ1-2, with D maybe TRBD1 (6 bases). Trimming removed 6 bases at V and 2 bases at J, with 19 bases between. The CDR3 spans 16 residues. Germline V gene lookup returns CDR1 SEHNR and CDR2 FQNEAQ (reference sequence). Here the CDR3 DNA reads TGTGCCAGCAGTAATCCGAGCCAGACAGGCAACTATGGCTACACCTTC. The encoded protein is CASSNPSQTGNYGYTF.

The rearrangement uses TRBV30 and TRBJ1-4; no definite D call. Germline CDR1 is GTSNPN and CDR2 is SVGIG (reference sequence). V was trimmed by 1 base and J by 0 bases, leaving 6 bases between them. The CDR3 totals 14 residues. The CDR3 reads CAWSAVPTNEKLFF. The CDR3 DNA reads TGTGCCTGGAGTGCAGTTCCAACTAATGAAAAACTGTTTTTT.

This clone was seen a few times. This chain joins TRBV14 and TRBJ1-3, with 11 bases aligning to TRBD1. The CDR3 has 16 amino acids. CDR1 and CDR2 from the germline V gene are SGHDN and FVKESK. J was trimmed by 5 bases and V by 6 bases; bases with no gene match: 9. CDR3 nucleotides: TGTGCCAGCAGTCTAATCGGACAGGGGGCTCGAAACACCATATATTTT. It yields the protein CASSLIGQGARNTIYF.

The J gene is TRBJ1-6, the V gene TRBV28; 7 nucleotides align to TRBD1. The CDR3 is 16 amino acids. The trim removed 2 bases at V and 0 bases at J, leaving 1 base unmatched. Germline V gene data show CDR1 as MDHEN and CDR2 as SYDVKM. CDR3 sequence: CASSLRDSSYNSPLHF. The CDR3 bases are TGTGCCAGCAGTTTAAGGGACAGCTCCTATAATTCACCCCTCCACTTT.

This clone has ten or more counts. CDR3 sequence (DNA): TGTGCCAGTCGGGGAGAGCAAGAGACCCAGTACTTC. Translating it yields CASRGEQETQYF. The gene calls are TRBV12-3 or TRBV12-4 and TRBJ2-5; D may be TRBD2 (5 bases). V lost 9 bases, J lost 2 bases, and 10 bases lay in between. This CDR3 comprises 12 residues.

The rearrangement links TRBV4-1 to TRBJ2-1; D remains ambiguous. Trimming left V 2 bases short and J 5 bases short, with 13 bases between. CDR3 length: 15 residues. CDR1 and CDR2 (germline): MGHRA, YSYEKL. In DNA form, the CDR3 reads TGCGCCAGCAGCCAACTCCCCGGTGGTAACAATGAGCAGTTCTTC. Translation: CASSQLPGGNNEQFF.

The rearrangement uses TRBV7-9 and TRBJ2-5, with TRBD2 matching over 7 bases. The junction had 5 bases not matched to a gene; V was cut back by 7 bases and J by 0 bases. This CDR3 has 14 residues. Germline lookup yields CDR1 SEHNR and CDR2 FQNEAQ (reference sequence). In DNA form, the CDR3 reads TGTGCCAGCACGAGCGGGGTCTACCAAGAGACCCAGTACTTC. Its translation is CASTSGVYQETQYF.

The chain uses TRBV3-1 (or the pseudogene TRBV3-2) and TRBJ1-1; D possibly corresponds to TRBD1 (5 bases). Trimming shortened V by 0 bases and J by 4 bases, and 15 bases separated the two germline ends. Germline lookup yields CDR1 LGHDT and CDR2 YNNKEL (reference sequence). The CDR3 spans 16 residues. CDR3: CASSQEYGRGPTEAFF. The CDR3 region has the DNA TGTGCCAGCAGCCAAGAATATGGGAGGGGTCCCACTGAAGCTTTCTTT.

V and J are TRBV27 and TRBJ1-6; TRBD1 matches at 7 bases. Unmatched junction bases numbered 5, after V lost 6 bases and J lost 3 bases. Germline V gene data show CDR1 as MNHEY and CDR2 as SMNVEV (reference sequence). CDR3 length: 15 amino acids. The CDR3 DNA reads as TGTGCCAGCAGCACCTACAGGGGCTATAATTCACCCCTCCACTTT. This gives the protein CASSTYRGYNSPLHF.

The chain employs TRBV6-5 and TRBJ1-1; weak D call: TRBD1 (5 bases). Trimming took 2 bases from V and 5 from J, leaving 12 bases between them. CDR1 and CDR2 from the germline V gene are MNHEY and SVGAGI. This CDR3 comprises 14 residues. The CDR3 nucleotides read TGTGCCAGCAGTTACACCCTGACAGAGACTGAAGCTTTCTTT. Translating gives CASSYTLTETEAFF.

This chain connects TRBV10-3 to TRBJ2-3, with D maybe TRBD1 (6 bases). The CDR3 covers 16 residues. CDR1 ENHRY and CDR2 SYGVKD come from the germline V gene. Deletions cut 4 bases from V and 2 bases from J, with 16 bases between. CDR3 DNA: TGTGCCATCAGTGGACAACAGGGCCCAATCACAGATACGCAGTATTTT. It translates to CAISGQQGPITDTQYF.

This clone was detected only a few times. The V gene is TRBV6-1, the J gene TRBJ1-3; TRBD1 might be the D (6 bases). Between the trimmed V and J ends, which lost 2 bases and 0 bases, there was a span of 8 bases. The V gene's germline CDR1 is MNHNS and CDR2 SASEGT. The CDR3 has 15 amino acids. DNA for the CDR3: TGTGCCAGCAGTGAACCGGACAGCTCTGGAAACACCATATATTTT. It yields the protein CASSEPDSSGNTIYF.

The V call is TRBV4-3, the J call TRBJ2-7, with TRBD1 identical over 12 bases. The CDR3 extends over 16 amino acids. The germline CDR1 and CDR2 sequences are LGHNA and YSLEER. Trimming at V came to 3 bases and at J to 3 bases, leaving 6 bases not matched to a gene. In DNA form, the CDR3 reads TGCGCCAGCAGCCATGGGACAGGGGGCACCCTCTACGAGCAGTACTTC. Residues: CASSHGTGGTLYEQYF.

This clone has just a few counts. The DNA for the CDR3 is TGTGCCAGCCGACTCGGACATAACACCGGGGAGCTGTTTTTT. Residues: CASRLGHNTGELFF. V is TRBV25-1 and J is TRBJ2-2, with D tentatively TRBD1 (5 bases). From germline, CDR1 is MGHDK and CDR2 SYGVNS. Trimming stripped 8 bases from V and 2 bases from J, with 12 bases between. CDR3 length equals 14 residues.

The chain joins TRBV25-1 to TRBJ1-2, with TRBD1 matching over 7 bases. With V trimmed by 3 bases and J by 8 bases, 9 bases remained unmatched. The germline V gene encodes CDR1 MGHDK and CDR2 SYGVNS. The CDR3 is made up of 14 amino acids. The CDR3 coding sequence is TGTGCCAGCAGTGAGGGGGGTAGGGGGCGCGGCTACACCTTC. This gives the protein CASSEGGRGRGYTF.

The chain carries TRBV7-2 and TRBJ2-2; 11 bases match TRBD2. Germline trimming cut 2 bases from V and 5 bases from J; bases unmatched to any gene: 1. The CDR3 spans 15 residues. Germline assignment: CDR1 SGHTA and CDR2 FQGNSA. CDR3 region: CASSLLAGGTGELFF. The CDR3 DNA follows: TGTGCCAGCAGCTTACTAGCGGGAGGAACCGGGGAGCTGTTTTTT.

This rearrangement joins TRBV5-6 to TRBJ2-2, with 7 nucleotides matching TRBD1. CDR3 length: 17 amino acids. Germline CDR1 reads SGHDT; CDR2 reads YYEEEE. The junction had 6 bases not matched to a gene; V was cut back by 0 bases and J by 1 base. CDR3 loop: CASSLGSGTENTGELFF. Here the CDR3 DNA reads TGTGCCAGCAGCTTGGGGTCCGGGACAGAGAACACCGGGGAGCTGTTTTTT. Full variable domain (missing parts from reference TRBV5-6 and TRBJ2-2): DAGVTQSPTHLIKTRGQQVTLRCSPKSGHDTVSWYQQALGQGPQFIFQYYEEEERQRGNFPDRFSGHQFPNYSSELNVNALLLGDSALYLCASSLGSGTENTGELFFGEGSRLTVL.